These 14 T cell receptor beta chains share one sample of origin, sequenced in a study of CD8 T cells in ankylosing spondylitis. In TCRdb, the 5' RACE reads were re-called with MiXCR into one record per CDR3 protein. The table has nearly 350,000 distinct CDR3 sequences, 14% to 15% seen once. The sample comprised blood, either unsorted or a sorted T cell fraction (not recorded which). Receptors originate from a male donor with ankylosing spondylitis or in good health (not recorded which).

This clonotype has more than one count but fewer than ten. The chain links TRBV10-3 to TRBJ1-1; D remains ambiguous. Trimming shortened V by 7 bases and J by 4 bases, and 13 bases separated the two germline ends. Germline-derived CDR1 and CDR2 are ENHRY and SYGVKD. This CDR3 region has 13 residues. The CDR3 DNA reads as TGTGCCATCAATAGGGTTAAGGGCACTGAAGCTTTCTTT. Its protein is CAINRVKGTEAFF.

The table lists this clonotype with a count of one. V usage is TRBV4-2 and J usage is TRBJ2-5; 8 bases align to TRBD1. Germline V gives CDR1 LGHNA, CDR2 YNFKEQ. This CDR3 is 15 amino acids long. V was clipped by 5 bases and J by 5 bases; unmatched bases: 10. The CDR3 sequence is CASSATGEAYETQYF. The CDR3 coding sequence is TGTGCCAGCAGCGCGACAGGGGAGGCCTACGAGACCCAGTACTTC.

The V and J genes are TRBV2 and TRBJ2-3; either TRBD1 or TRBD2 may supply D (6 bases each). CDR3 length: 16 residues. In germline, CDR1 is SNHLY, CDR2 FYNNEI. V was pared by 1 base and J by 1 base, with 12 bases between. The CDR3 DNA is TGTGCCAGCAGTGAAGGTGGGGGGCCCCGCACAGATACGCAGTATTTT. Translating it yields CASSEGGGPRTDTQYF.

This clonotype was seen ten or more times. In nucleotides, the CDR3 is TGTGCCATCAGTAACCCACTCGGACAGTTCGATGAGCAGTTCTTC. It specifies CAISNPLGQFDEQFF. The gene calls are TRBV10-3 and TRBJ2-1; D perhaps matches TRBD1 (6 bases). The CDR3 runs to 15 residues. The germline V and J ends were trimmed by 5 bases and 8 bases, with 19 bases remaining between them. From germline, CDR1 is ENHRY and CDR2 SYGVKD.

The rearrangement joins TRBV19 to TRBJ2-3; D is ambiguous. Germline CDR1 reads LNHDA; CDR2 reads SQIVND (reference sequence). Trimming took 3 bases from V and 2 from J, leaving 15 bases between them. This CDR3 is 16 amino acids long. The CDR3 here is CASSMWADPDTDTQYF. The CDR3 region has the DNA TGTGCCAGTAGTATGTGGGCAGACCCGGACACAGATACGCAGTATTTT.

The V and J genes are TRBV27 and TRBJ2-3; D unresolved. This CDR3 comprises 17 residues. The germline V gene has CDR1 MNHEY and CDR2 SMNVEV (reference sequence). Trimming left V 4 bases short and J 0 bases short, with 17 bases between. The CDR3 DNA sequence: TGTGCCAGCAGTTCCCTGTGGTCAGAGACTAGCACAGATACGCAGTATTTT. Translation gives CASSSLWSETSTDTQYF.

This clonotype was seen many times. The CDR3 DNA reads TGTGCCAGCAGTTTGGGGGAGGGACAGCCCCAGCATTTT. Its protein is CASSLGEGQPQHF. The chain joins TRBV12-3 or TRBV12-4 to TRBJ1-5, with D tentatively TRBD1 (5 bases). V gave up 3 bases and J gave up 7 bases, with 10 bases separating them. The CDR3 covers 13 residues.

CDR3 bases: TGTGCCATCAGTGTAGGAGGACAGGGGGCCGCCGGGGAGCTGTTTTTT. Its translation: CAISVGGQGAAGELFF. The chain recombines TRBV10-3 with TRBJ2-2, with 11 nucleotides matching TRBD1. The CDR3 extends over 16 amino acids. V lost 4 bases and J lost 6; bases outside the gene matches: 7. CDR1 is ENHRY and CDR2 is SYGVKD in the germline V gene.

This clonotype was seen only a few times. The chain employs TRBV12-3 or TRBV12-4 and TRBJ2-1; D ambiguous. V was pared by 6 bases and J by 5 bases, with 8 bases between. The CDR3 covers 12 residues. The CDR3 coding sequence is TGTGCCAGCAGGAACATGGACAATGAGCAGTTCTTC. It translates to CASRNMDNEQFF.

The chain links TRBV19 to TRBJ2-7; 8 bases map to TRBD1. The trim removed 7 bases at V and 5 bases at J, leaving 7 bases unmatched. The length of the CDR3 is 13 residues. CDR1 and CDR2 (germline): LNHDA, SQIVND (reference sequence). The CDR3 sequence: CASKRQGFHEQYF. CDR3 bases: TGTGCCAGTAAAAGACAGGGGTTCCACGAGCAGTACTTC. Together with reference TRBV19 and TRBJ2-7, the CDR3 gives the full variable domain: DGGITQSPKYLFRKEGQNVTLSCEQNLNHDAMYWYRQDPGQGLRLIYYSQIVNDFQKGDIAEGYSVSREKKESFPLTVTSAQKNPTAFYLCASKRQGFHEQYFGPGTRLTVT.

The chain combines TRBV15 with TRBJ1-5, with D possibly matching TRBD1 (6 bases). CDR1 and CDR2 from the germline V gene are LNHNV and YYDKDF (reference sequence). This CDR3 is built from 16 residues. With 5 bases removed from V and 4 bases from J, the gap between germline ends came to 18 bases. For the CDR3, the DNA is TGTGCCACCAGCTCGCGGGACACCCTTAGGAATCAGCCCCAGCATTTT. Protein sequence: CATSSRDTLRNQPQHF.

The chain carries TRBV29-1 and TRBJ1-5; D unclear. The germline V gene encodes CDR1 SQVTM and CDR2 ANQGSEA. V lost 4 bases and J 4 bases, leaving 17 bases between the germline ends. The CDR3 contains 15 residues. The DNA for the CDR3 is TGCAGCGTTGTCCTGACATGGGGTAGGAATCAGCCCCAGCATTTT. Its protein product is CSVVLTWGRNQPQHF.

This clonotype has more than one count but fewer than ten. In DNA form, the CDR3 reads TGCGCCAGCAGTTCCCTAGCAGATACGCAGTATTTT. Its translation is CASSSLADTQYF. The V call is TRBV4-1, the J call TRBJ2-3; D not resolved. The CDR3 length is 12 residues. V shed 6 bases and J shed 4 bases, with 8 bases lying between them. Looked up from germline, CDR1 is MGHRA and CDR2 is YSYEKL.

The table lists this clonotype with a few counts. The J gene is TRBJ2-5, the V gene TRBV20-1; the D is unclear. V dropped 3 bases and J dropped 4 bases, with 9 bases sitting between them. Germline V gene sequence: CDR1 DFQATT, CDR2 SNEGSKA (reference sequence). The CDR3 spans 12 residues. The CDR3 loop reads CSASDLSETQYF. Here the CDR3 DNA reads TGCAGTGCTAGCGACCTTTCAGAGACCCAGTACTTC.